The T cell receptor beta chain described here comes from a study of Graves' ophthalmopathy and Graves' hyperthyroidism. As for the study in general: Ophthalmopathy not arising within 18 months of follow-up defined hyperthyroidism as stable.

General study points: Among expanded thyroid clonotypes above 0.001 frequency, most also occurred in blood.

Transcripts of RNA were the source for amplifying TCR beta CDR3 regions. HTBI-primed first-round RT-PCR preceded second-round multiplex PCR. TCRdb reprocessed the multiplex PCR reads via MiXCR and lists one record per CDR3 protein. The data show around 1.1 million distinct CDR3 sequences, roughly two fifths seen once. Ages of hyperthyroidism patients ran from 18 to 65, and their diagnoses were new, under 2 months' duration. The authors diagnosed from clinical symptoms, serum thyroxine, TRAb, thyroid ultrasound and orbital computed tomography. This clonotype occurred a few times. The target antigen is unknown. Per germline, CDR1 LGHNA and CDR2 YSLEER. The V end lost 2 bases, the J end lost 1 base, and 12 bases lay between the germline ends. The CDR3 length is 15 residues.

The sequenced sample consisted of peripheral blood or thyroid tissue (not recorded which). This sequence was found in an adult man with Graves' hyperthyroidism. The genes are TRBV4-3 and TRBJ2-7, with unresolved D. CDR3 protein: CASSQIIGRSYEQYF. The CDR3, as DNA: TGCGCCAGCAGCCAAATAATTGGAAGATCCTACGAGCAGTACTTC.